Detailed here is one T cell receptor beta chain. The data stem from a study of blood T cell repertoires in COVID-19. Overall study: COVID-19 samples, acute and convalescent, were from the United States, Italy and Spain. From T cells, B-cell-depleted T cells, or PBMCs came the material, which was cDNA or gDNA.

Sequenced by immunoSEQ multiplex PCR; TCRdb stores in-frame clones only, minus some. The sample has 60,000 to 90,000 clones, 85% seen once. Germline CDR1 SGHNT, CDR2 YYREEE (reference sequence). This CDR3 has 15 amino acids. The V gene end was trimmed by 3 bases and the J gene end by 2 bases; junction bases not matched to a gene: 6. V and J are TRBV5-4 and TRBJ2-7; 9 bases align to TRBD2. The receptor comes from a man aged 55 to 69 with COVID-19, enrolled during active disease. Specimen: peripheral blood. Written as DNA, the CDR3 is TGTGCCAGCAGCTCGCGGGGGGGCCTTGCCTACGAGCAGTACTTC. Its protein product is CASSSRGGLAYEQYF.